Following are 19 T cell receptor beta chains from one sample sequenced in a study of shared T cell receptors in the human thymus. Sequencing used immunoSEQ multiplex PCR; TCRdb keeps in-frame clones, though not all of them. The sample records some 760,000 clones, approximately 85% being singletons. This same sample was also taken into another study, of human thymus T cells.

The sequencing input was thymocytes. The source is a girl in the first two years of life with a congenital heart defect.

The chain combines TRBV29-1 with TRBJ1-2; 7 nucleotides match TRBD1. The CDR3 runs to 11 residues. The germline gives CDR1 SQVTM, CDR2 ANQGSEA. J lost 4 bases, V lost 6 bases, and 2 bases had no gene match. CDR3 residues: CSVRGSYGYTF. The CDR3 region has the DNA TGCAGCGTCAGGGGGAGCTATGGCTACACCTTC. Full variable domain (missing parts from reference TRBV29-1 and TRBJ1-2): SAVISQKPSRDICQRGTSLTIQCQVDSQVTMMFWYRQQPGQSLTLIATANQGSEATYESGFVIDKFPISRPNLTFSTLTVSNMSPEDSSIYLCSVRGSYGYTFGSGTRLTVV.

The rearrangement links TRBV28 to TRBJ2-2; tentative D call: TRBD1 (6 bases). The CDR3 runs 20 residues. V lost 3 bases to trimming and J lost 4 bases, with 27 bases between them. Germline-derived CDR1 and CDR2 are MDHEN and SYDVKM. The CDR3 DNA reads as TGTGCCAGCAGTTTCTCCCGGGCCGGGACATGGGGGCCATTCACCGGGGAGCTGTTTTTT. It specifies CASSFSRAGTWGPFTGELFF.

The chain couples TRBV7-8 to TRBJ2-3; 9 bases fit TRBD1. There are 18 residues in the CDR3. Germline loops: CDR1 SGHVS, CDR2 FQNEAQ. V dropped 0 bases and J dropped 4; count of bases not matched to a gene: 11. CDR3 coding DNA: TGTGCCAGCAGCTTAGCCGGCCCGGGACAGGGATTAGCAGATACGCAGTATTTT. Translated, it gives CASSLAGPGQGLADTQYF.

The gene calls are TRBV27 and TRBJ1-2; perhaps TRBD1 as D (6 bases). Trimming took off 10 bases at V and 7 bases at J, with 25 bases between the two ends. Germline loops: CDR1 MNHEY, CDR2 SMNVEV (reference sequence). The CDR3 sequence is 15 residues long. Here the CDR3 reads CATSSGGRGRGGYTF. The CDR3 nucleotides read TGTGCCACCTCGTCGGGGGGCCGCGGGCGTGGTGGCTACACCTTC.

The V call is TRBV19, the J call TRBJ1-6; D not certain. Germline CDR1 is LNHDA and CDR2 is SQIVND (reference sequence). The CDR3 loop spans 14 amino acids. The ends were cut back, 1 base at V and 7 bases at J, with 8 bases in the middle. The CDR3 sequence: CASSIVGSNSPLHF. The CDR3 DNA sequence: TGTGCCAGTAGTATAGTGGGCAGCAATTCACCCCTCCACTTT.

The V gene is TRBV6-5, the J gene TRBJ1-2; TRBD1 matches 7 bases. CDR3 length: 16 amino acids. In germline, CDR1 is MNHEY, CDR2 SVGAGI. Trimming took 0 bases from V and 2 from J; bases not matched to a gene: 6. The CDR3 bases are TGTGCCAGCAGTTACTCGGGACCACAGGGGAACTATGGCTACACCTTC. Translating gives CASSYSGPQGNYGYTF.

The chain uses TRBV7-9 and TRBJ1-6; D is uncertain. The CDR3 spans 19 residues. Germline V gene sequence: CDR1 SEHNR, CDR2 FQNEAQ (reference sequence). V lost 1 base, J lost 0 bases, and 16 bases lay in between. As DNA, the CDR3 is TGTGCCAGCAGCTTAGTACATGACCGCCCTAGCTCCTATAATTCACCCCTCCACTTT. Protein: CASSLVHDRPSSYNSPLHF.

Turning to this clone: Compared with germline, one end of the junction differs, possibly owing to a read error. V usage is TRBV15 and J usage is TRBJ1-3; 7 bases fit TRBD1. The length of the CDR3 is 19 residues. The V gene's germline CDR1 is LNHNV and CDR2 YYDKDF (reference sequence). CDR3 in amino acids: CAARGTDRTDRYSGNTIYF. CDR3 bases: TGTGCCGCCAGAGGGACAGATCGGACAGATAGGTATTCTGGAAACACCATATATTTT.

This sequence joins TRBV4-1 and TRBJ1-2; the match to TRBD1 covers 7 bases. CDR1 and CDR2 (germline): MGHRA, YSYEKL. With V trimmed by 4 bases and J by 0 bases, 14 bases remained unmatched. The CDR3 sequence is 18 residues long. DNA for the CDR3: TGCGCCAGCAGCCGAGGACAGGACCTGTTGAGGGCTAACTATGGCTACACCTTC. Amino acids: CASSRGQDLLRANYGYTF.

The chain couples TRBV7-2 to TRBJ1-1; D is possibly TRBD1 (5 bases). The V end was cut by 2 bases, the J end by 3 bases, with 10 bases between. CDR3 length equals 14 residues. The germline V gene has CDR1 SGHTA and CDR2 FQGNSA. CDR3 coding DNA: TGTGCCAGCAGCTTACCGGGGGATCACACTGAAGCTTTCTTT. Translated: CASSLPGDHTEAFF.

V usage is TRBV6-6 and J usage is TRBJ1-4; D unclear. Germline V gene sequence: CDR1 MNHNY, CDR2 SVGAGI (reference sequence). This CDR3 is built from 15 residues. Trimming pared 0 bases from V and 2 bases from J, leaving 7 bases between. The CDR3 DNA is TGTGCCAGCAGTTACTCGGCCGGGACTAATGAAAAACTGTTTTTT. Translation: CASSYSAGTNEKLFF.

This clone was seen a handful of times. As DNA, the CDR3 is TGTGCCAGCAGCCATCAAAGGGAGCCTAGAAACTACGAGCAGTACTTC. Its translation is CASSHQREPRNYEQYF. The chain links TRBV14 to TRBJ2-7, with TRBD2 as a possible D gene (5 bases). From germline, CDR1 is SGHDN and CDR2 FVKESK. Trimming took off 3 bases at V and 3 bases at J, with 18 bases between the two ends. This CDR3 comprises 16 residues.

This chain uses TRBV6-5 with TRBJ2-7; TRBD1 aligns across 10 bases. CDR1 MNHEY and CDR2 SVGAGI come from the germline V gene. The CDR3 contains 16 residues. With V trimmed by 4 bases and J by 2 bases, 8 bases remained unmatched. CDR3 sequence reads: CASSLNRDRGAYEQYF. In nucleotides, the CDR3 is TGTGCCAGCAGTTTAAACCGGGACAGGGGTGCCTACGAGCAGTACTTC.

DNA for the CDR3: TGTGCCAGCAGCTTTACAGGGGGCGAGGGCAATCAGCCCCAGCATTTT. Its translation is CASSFTGGEGNQPQHF. The chain uses TRBV5-6 and TRBJ1-5; 9 nucleotides line up with TRBD1. This CDR3 contains 16 residues. Germline V gives CDR1 SGHDT, CDR2 YYEEEE. The V gene end was trimmed by 2 bases and the J gene end by 2 bases; junction bases not matched to a gene: 5.

This chain uses TRBV7-9 with TRBJ1-2, with D perhaps TRBD1 (6 bases). The CDR3 spans 19 residues. Trimming cost V 5 bases and J 1 base, with 26 bases left between them. The germline gives CDR1 SEHNR, CDR2 FQNEAQ (reference sequence). CDR3 amino acids: CASSRQLRGRAGDNYGYTF. CDR3 in DNA: TGTGCCAGCAGCCGACAACTTAGAGGTCGGGCAGGGGATAACTATGGCTACACCTTC.

J is TRBJ1-3 and V is TRBV6-4; D is unresolved. The germline V and J ends were trimmed by 6 bases and 5 bases, with 5 bases remaining between them. The germline gives CDR1 MRHNA, CDR2 SNTAGT. This CDR3 is built from 11 residues. The CDR3 region has the DNA TGTGCCAGCAGCCCCAGAAACACCATATATTTT. The encoded protein is CASSPRNTIYF.

The rearrangement joins TRBV9 to TRBJ1-4; TRBD1 matches at 7 bases. This CDR3 is built from 20 residues. Unmatched junction bases numbered 15, after V lost 1 base and J lost 0 bases. Germline V gives CDR1 SGDLS, CDR2 YYNGEE. The CDR3 here is CASSVHQGQVNDTTNEKLFF. The CDR3 DNA reads TGTGCCAGCAGCGTACACCAAGGACAGGTGAACGACACAACTAATGAAAAACTGTTTTTT.

The genes are TRBV18 and TRBJ1-6; 8 positions agree with TRBD1. This CDR3 region has 21 residues. With 1 base clipped from V and 0 bases from J, the junction kept 14 bases outside the gene matches. Per the germline V gene, CDR1 is KGHSH and CDR2 is LQKENI. Here the CDR3 reads CASSPRSSTGEVYSYNSPLHF. CDR3 nucleotide sequence: TGTGCCAGCTCACCACGATCGTCGACAGGGGAAGTGTACTCCTATAATTCACCCCTCCACTTT.

This rearrangement joins TRBV5-1 to TRBJ2-5; 8 bases line up with TRBD1. The germline CDR1 and CDR2 sequences are SGHRS and YFSETQ. V shed 4 bases and J 3 bases; nucleotides not matched to a gene: 5. The CDR3 extends over 14 amino acids. The CDR3 DNA reads TGCGCCAGCAGCCCGCGGACAGGGAAAGAGACCCAGTACTTC. Translation: CASSPRTGKETQYF.